The clone carrying this TCR beta chain was counted between two and nine times. In TCRdb, the reads were re-called with MiXCR into one record per CDR3 protein. The table lists nearly 550,000 distinct CDR3 sequences, 15% to 20% of them singletons. This specimen comes from a study of T cell repertoires in cytomegalovirus infection. The receptor's source is a human donor in good health (CMV status not recorded). Some clones in this sample may be carry-over from other donors' samples. Sequences were obtained from CD8+ T cells from PBMCs.

The CDR3 nucleotides read TGTGCCACCAGCCCTGCGAGGGTCGGGGAGCTGTTTTTT. Protein sequence: CATSPARVGELFF. The V call is TRBV15, the J call TRBJ2-2, with a possible D match to TRBD2 (5 bases). V lost 5 bases to trimming and J lost 7 bases, with 11 bases between them. The CDR3 runs to 13 residues. Germline assignment: CDR1 LNHNV and CDR2 YYDKDF (reference sequence).